These 7 T cell receptor beta chains originate from one sample sequenced in a study of T cell changes during pregnancy in multiple sclerosis. Measured with immunoSEQ multiplex PCR; TCRdb has only the in-frame clones, and not every one. The sample has approximately 88,000 clones, 94% seen once. The source material was peripheral blood, sampled in the third trimester of pregnancy. The source is a female donor with multiple sclerosis, enrolled in a pregnancy study.

In its sample, this clone was seen once. This CDR3 reads CASSGTSGRYEQYF. The CDR3 region has the DNA TGCGCCAGCAGCGGGACTAGCGGGAGATACGAGCAGTACTTC. V and J are TRBV5-1 and TRBJ2-7; 14 nucleotides agree with TRBD2. This CDR3 contains 14 residues. Germline loops: CDR1 SGHRS, CDR2 YFSETQ. V gave up 4 bases and J gave up 4 bases; unmatched junction bases: 1.

This chain joins TRBV6-6 and TRBJ2-4; 8 nucleotides agree with TRBD2. The length of the CDR3 is 15 residues. CDR1 MNHNY and CDR2 SVGAGI come from the germline V gene (reference sequence). V gave up 7 bases and J gave up 5 bases; unmatched junction bases: 10. The CDR3 sequence is CASNLDSGVENIQYF. The CDR3 bases are TGTGCCAGCAACCTGGATAGCGGGGTGGAAAACATTCAGTACTTC.

This clone was detected only a few times. The J gene is TRBJ1-5, the V gene TRBV6-1; 12 bases fit TRBD1. J lost 5 bases, V lost 6 bases, and 2 bases had no gene match. The germline CDR1 and CDR2 sequences are MNHNS and SASEGT. The CDR3 has 14 residues. As DNA, the CDR3 is TGTGCCAGCAGGGGACAGGGGGCGCATCAGCCCCAGCATTTT. It encodes CASRGQGAHQPQHF.

J is TRBJ2-1 and V is TRBV21-1; the table's D call TRBD2 went unverified against the DNA. TRBV21-1 is tagged as a pseudogene. This CDR3 is built from 21 residues. CDR3 sequence reads: CASSKWKYGLAGCSSYNEQFF. The CDR3 DNA reads as TGTGCCAGCAGCAAATGGAAGTACGGACTAGCGGGATGCAGTTCCTACAATGAGCAGTTCTTC.

The rearrangement joins TRBV19 to TRBJ1-1, with TRBD1 matching 9 bases. Germline V lookup: CDR1 LNHDA, CDR2 SQIVND (reference sequence). Losses at the gene ends were 5 bases for V and 0 bases for J; bases not matched to a gene: 10. The CDR3 length is 17 residues. The CDR3 reads CASSPRGQGAMNTEAFF. The CDR3 DNA is TGTGCCAGTAGTCCCCGGGGACAGGGCGCTATGAACACTGAAGCTTTCTTT.

This chain uses TRBV11-3 with TRBJ2-7; 13 nucleotides line up with TRBD2. This CDR3 is 15 amino acids long. V shed 1 base, J shed 6 bases, and the junction held 3 bases outside the gene matches. The germline CDR1 and CDR2 sequences are SGHNT and YENEEA. The CDR3 DNA is TGTGCCAGCAGCTTAGGAGGACTAGCGGGAGCCGAGCAGTACTTC. It codes for CASSLGGLAGAEQYF.

The V gene is TRBV5-4, the J gene TRBJ2-7, with TRBD2 matching over 9 bases. There are 19 residues in the CDR3. Looked up from germline, CDR1 is SGHNT and CDR2 is YYREEE (reference sequence). V lost 4 bases to trimming and J lost 5 bases; unmatched junction nucleotides: 22. In nucleotides, the CDR3 is TGTGCCAGCAGCGCTCCGGTTGGTAGCGGGAGTCTCGACACCCACGAGCAGTACTTC. It codes for CASSAPVGSGSLDTHEQYF. Variable domain in full (rest from reference TRBV5-4 and TRBJ2-7): ETGVTQSPTHLIKTRGQQVTLRCSSQSGHNTVSWYQQALGQGPQFIFQYYREEENGRGNFPPRFSGLQFPNYSSELNVNALELDDSALYLCASSAPVGSGSLDTHEQYFGPGTRLTVT.